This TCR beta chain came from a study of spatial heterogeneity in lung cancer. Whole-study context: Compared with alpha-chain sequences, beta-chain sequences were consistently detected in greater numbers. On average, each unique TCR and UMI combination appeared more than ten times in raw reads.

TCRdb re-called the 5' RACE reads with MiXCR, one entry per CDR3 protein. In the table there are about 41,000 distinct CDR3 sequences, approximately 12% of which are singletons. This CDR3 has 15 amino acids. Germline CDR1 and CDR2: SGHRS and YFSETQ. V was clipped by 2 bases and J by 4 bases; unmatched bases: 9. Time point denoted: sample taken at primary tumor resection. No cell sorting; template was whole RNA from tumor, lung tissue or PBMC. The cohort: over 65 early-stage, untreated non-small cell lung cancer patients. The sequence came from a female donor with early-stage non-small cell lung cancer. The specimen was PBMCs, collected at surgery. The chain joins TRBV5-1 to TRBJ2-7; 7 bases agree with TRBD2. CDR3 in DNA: TGCGCCAGCAGCTTAGGACCCGGGAGGACGTACGAGCAGTACTTC. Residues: CASSLGPGRTYEQYF. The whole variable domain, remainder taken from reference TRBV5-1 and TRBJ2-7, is KAGVTQTPRYLIKTRGQQVTLSCSPISGHRSVSWYQQTPGQGLQFLFEYFSETQRNKGNFPGRFSGRQFSNSRSEMNVSTLELGDSALYLCASSLGPGRTYEQYFGPGTRLTVT.